The source of this TCR beta chain is a study of control samples from healthy donors and cancer patients. The CDR3 sequence is 14 residues long. Between the trimmed V and J ends, which lost 1 base and 9 bases, there was a span of 14 bases. Germline assignment: CDR1 SGHDT and CDR2 YYEEEE. TCRdb keeps only in-frame clones here, not all; method: immunoSEQ multiplex PCR. The sample shows about 120,000 clones, about 91% of them seen only once. The chain joins TRBV5-6 to TRBJ1-5; D call uncertain. This TCR was recovered from a man in his forties or fifties in good health. Sequencing was performed on blood. The CDR3 spells CASSLRGFSGPQHF. The CDR3 nucleotides read TGTGCCAGCAGCTTGCGCGGGTTTTCGGGGCCCCAGCATTTT.